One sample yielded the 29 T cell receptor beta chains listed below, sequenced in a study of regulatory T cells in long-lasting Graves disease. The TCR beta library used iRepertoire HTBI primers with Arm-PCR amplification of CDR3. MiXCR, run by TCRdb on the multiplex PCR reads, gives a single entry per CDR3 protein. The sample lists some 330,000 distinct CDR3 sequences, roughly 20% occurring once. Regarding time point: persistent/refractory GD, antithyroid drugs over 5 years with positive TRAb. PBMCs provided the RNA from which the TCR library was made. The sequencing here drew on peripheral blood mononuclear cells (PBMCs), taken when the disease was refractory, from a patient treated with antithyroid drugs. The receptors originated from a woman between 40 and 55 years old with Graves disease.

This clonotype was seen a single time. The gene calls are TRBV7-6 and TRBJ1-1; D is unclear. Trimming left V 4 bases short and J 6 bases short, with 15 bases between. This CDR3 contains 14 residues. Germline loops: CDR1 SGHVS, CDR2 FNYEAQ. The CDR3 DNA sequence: TGTGCCAGCAGCTGGGAGGACCGTCGTTCTGAAGCTTTCTTT. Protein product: CASSWEDRRSEAFF.

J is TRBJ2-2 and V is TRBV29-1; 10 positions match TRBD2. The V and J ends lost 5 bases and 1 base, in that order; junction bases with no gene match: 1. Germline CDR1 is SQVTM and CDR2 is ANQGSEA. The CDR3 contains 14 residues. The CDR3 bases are TGCAGCGTTAGGACTAGCGGGAACACCGGGGAGCTGTTTTTT. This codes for CSVRTSGNTGELFF.

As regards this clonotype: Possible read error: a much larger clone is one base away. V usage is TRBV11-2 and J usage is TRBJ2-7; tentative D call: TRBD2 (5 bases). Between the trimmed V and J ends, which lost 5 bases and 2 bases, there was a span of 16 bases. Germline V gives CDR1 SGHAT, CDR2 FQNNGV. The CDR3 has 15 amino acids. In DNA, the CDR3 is TGTGCCAGCAGCATTGGACTTACAACAACCTACGAGCAGTACTTC. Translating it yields CASSIGLTTTYEQYF.

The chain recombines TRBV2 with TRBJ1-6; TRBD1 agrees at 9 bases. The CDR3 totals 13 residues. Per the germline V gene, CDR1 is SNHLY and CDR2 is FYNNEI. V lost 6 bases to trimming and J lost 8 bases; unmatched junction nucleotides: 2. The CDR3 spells CASRDRGYSPLHF. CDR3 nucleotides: TGTGCCAGCAGGGACAGGGGTTATTCACCCCTCCACTTT.

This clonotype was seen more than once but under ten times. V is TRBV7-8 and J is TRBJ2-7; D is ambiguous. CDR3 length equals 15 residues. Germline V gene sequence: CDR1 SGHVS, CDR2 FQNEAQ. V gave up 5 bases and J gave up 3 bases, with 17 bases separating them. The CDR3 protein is CASSASLGGNYEQYF. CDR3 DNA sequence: TGTGCCAGCAGCGCCAGTTTAGGTGGGAACTACGAGCAGTACTTC.

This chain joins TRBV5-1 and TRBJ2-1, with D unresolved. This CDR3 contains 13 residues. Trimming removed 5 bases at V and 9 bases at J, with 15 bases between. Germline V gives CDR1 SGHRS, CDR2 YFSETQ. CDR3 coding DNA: TGCGCCAGCAGTCCGTTGGTATCCGGTGAGCAGTTCTTC. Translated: CASSPLVSGEQFF.

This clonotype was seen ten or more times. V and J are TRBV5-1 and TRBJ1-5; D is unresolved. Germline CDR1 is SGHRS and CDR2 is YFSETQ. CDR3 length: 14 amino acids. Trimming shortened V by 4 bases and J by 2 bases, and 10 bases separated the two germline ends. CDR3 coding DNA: TGCGCCAGCAGCCCCAACAGTCGCAATCAGCCCCAGCATTTT. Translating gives CASSPNSRNQPQHF. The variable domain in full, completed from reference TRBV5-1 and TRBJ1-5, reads KAGVTQTPRYLIKTRGQQVTLSCSPISGHRSVSWYQQTPGQGLQFLFEYFSETQRNKGNFPGRFSGRQFSNSRSEMNVSTLELGDSALYLCASSPNSRNQPQHFGDGTRLSIL.

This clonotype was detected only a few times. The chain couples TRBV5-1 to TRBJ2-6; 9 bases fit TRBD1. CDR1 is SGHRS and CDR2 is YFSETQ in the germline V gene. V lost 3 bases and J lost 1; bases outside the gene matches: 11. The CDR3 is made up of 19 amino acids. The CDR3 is CASSSKQGALRSGANVLTF. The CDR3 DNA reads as TGCGCCAGCAGCTCAAAACAGGGGGCGCTGAGATCTGGGGCCAACGTCCTGACTTTC.

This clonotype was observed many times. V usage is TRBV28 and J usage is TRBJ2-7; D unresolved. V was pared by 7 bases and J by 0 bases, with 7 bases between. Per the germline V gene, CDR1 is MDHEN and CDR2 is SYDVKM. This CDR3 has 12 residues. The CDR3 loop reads CASTYSSYEQYF. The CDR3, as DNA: TGTGCCAGCACGTACAGCTCCTACGAGCAGTACTTC.

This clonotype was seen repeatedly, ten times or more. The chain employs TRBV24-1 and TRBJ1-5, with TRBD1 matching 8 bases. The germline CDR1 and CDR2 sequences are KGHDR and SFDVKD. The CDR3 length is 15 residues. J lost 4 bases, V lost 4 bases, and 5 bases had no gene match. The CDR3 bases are TGTGCCACCAGTGAGGGCGGGACAGGAAATCAGCCCCAGCATTTT. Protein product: CATSEGGTGNQPQHF.

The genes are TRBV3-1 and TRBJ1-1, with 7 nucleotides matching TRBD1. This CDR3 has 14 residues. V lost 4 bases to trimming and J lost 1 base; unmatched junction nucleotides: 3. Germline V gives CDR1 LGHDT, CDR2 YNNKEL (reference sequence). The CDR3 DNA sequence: TGTGCCAGCAGCCTGGGACAGAAGAACACTGAAGCTTTCTTT. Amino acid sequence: CASSLGQKNTEAFF.

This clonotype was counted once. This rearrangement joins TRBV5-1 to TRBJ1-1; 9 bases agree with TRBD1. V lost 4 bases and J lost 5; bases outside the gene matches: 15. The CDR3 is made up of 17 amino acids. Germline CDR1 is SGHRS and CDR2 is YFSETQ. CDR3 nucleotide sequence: TGCGCCAGCAGCGCGACCGGAACAGGGGGCGCGGGGACTGAAGCTTTCTTT. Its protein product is CASSATGTGGAGTEAFF.

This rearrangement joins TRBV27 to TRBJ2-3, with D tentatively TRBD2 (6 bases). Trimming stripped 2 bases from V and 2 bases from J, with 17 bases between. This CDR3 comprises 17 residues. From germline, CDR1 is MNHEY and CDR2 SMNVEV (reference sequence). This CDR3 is CASSLTHASVVTDTQYF. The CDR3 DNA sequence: TGTGCCAGCAGTTTAACACACGCTAGCGTTGTCACAGATACGCAGTATTTT.

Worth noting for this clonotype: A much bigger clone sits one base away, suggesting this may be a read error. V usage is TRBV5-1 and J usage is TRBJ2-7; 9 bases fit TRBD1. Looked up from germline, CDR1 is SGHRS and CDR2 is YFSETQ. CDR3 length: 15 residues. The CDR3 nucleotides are TGTGCCAGCAGACCCTCCGGGACAGGGATCTACGAGCAGTACTTC. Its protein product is CASRPSGTGIYEQYF.

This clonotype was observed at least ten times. The CDR3 DNA follows: TGTGCCAGCAGACGGTCTCAAATTAATTCACCCCTCCACTTT. Its translation: CASRRSQINSPLHF. The rearrangement links TRBV28 to TRBJ1-6, with D unresolved. The CDR3 totals 14 residues. CDR1 is MDHEN, CDR2 SYDVKM, per germline. Trimming stripped 6 bases from V and 6 bases from J, with 12 bases between.

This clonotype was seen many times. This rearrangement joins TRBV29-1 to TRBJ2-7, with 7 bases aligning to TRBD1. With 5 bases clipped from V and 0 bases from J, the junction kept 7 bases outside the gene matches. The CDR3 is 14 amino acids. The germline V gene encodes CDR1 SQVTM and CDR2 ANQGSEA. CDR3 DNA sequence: TGCAGCGTTCCCGGACAGGAAAGCTCCTACGAGCAGTACTTC. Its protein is CSVPGQESSYEQYF.

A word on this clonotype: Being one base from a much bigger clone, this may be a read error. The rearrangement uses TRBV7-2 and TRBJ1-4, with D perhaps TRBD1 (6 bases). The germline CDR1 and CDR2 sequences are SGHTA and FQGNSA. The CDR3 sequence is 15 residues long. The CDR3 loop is CAGSRKQGPNEKLFF. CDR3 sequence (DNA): TGTGCCGGCAGCCGCAAACAGGGCCCTAATGAAAAACTGTTTTTT.

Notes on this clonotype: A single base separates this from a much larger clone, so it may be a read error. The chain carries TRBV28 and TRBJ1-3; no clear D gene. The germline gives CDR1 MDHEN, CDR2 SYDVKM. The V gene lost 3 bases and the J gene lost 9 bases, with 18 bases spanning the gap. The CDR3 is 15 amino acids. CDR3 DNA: TGTGCCAGCAGTTTTCTAGGACGGACCTCGGGCACCATATATTTT. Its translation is CASSFLGRTSGTIYF. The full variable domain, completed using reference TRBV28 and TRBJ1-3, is DVKVTQSSRYLVKRTGEKVFLECVQDMDHENMFWYRQDPGLGLRLIYFSYDVKMKEKGDIPEGYSVSREKKERFSLILESASTNQTSMYLCASSFLGRTSGTIYFGEGSWLTVV.

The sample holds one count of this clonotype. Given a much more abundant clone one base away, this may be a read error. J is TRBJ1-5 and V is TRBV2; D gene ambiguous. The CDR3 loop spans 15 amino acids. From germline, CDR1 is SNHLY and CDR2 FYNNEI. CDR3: CACSLSRASNQPQHF. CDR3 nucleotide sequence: TGTGCCTGCAGTCTGTCGAGGGCAAGCAATCAGCCCCAGCATTTT.

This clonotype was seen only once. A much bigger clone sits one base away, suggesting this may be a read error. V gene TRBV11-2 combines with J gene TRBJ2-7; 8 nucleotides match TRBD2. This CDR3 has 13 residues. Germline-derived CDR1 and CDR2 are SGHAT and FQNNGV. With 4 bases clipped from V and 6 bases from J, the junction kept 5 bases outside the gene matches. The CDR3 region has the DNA TGTGCCAGCAGCTCGGGACTAGTCCGCGAGCAGTACTTC. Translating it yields CASSSGLVREQYF.

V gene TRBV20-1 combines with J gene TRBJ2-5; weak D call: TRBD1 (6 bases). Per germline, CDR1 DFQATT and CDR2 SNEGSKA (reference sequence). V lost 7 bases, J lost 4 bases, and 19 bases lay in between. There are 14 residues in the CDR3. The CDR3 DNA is TGCAGTGTTCGGGAAAAACAGGGAATAGAGACCCAGTACTTC. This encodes CSVREKQGIETQYF.

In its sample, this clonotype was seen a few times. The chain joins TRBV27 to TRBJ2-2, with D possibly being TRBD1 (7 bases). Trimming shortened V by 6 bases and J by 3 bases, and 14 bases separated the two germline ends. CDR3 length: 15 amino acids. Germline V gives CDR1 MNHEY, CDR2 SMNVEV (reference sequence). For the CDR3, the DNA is TGTGCCAGCAGACCCTTCAGGGGGGACACCGGGGAGCTGTTTTTT. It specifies CASRPFRGDTGELFF.

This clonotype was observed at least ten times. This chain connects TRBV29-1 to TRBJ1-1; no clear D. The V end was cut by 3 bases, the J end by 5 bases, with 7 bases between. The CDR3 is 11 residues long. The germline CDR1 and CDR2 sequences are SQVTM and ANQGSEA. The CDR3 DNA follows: TGCAGCGTTGACCCCGAGACTGAAGCTTTCTTT. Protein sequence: CSVDPETEAFF.

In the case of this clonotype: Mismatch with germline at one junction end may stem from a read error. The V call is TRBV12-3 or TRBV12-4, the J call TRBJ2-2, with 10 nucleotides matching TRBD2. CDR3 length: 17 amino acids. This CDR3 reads CASSLALRLAGVGELFF. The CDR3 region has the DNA TGTGCCAGCAGCTTAGCGCTGCGGCTAGCGGGGGTCGGGGAGCTGTTTTTT.

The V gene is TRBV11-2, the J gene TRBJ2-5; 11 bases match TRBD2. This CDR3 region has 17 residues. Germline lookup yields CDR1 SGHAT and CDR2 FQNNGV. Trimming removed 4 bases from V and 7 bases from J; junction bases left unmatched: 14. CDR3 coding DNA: TGTGCCAGCAGCTCTTTAAAAGGGACTAGCGGAGCGGGGACCCAGTACTTC. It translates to CASSSLKGTSGAGTQYF.

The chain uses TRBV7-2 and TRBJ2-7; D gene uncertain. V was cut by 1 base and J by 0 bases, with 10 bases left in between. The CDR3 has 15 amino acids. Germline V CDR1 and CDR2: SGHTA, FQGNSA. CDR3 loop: CASSLVGKSSYEQYF. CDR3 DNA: TGTGCCAGCAGCTTAGTGGGAAAGAGCTCCTACGAGCAGTACTTC. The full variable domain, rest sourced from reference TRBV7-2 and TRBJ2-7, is GAGVSQSPSNKVTEKGKDVELRCDPISGHTALYWYRQSLGQGLEFLIYFQGNSAPDKSGLPSDRFSAERTGGSVSTLTIQRTQQEDSAVYLCASSLVGKSSYEQYFGPGTRLTVT.

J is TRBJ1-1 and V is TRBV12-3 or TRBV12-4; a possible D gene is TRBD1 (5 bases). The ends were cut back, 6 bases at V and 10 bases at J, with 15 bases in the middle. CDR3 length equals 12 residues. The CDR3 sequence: CASSPRGLRAFF. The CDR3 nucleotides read TGTGCCAGCAGCCCTCGGGGGTTGCGAGCTTTCTTT.

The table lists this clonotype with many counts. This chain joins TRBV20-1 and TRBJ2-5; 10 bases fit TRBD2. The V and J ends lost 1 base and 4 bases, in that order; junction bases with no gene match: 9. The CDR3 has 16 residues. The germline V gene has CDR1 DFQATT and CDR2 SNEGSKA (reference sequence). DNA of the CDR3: TGCAGTGCTAGAGTCGCTAGCGGGAGAGCTGGAGAGACCCAGTACTTC. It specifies CSARVASGRAGETQYF.

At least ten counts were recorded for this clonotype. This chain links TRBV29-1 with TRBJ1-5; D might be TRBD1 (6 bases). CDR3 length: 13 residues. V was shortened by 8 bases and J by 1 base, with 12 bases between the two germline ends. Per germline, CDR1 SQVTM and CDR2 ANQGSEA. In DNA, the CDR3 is TGCAGCTTTATAGGGGGAAGCAATCAGCCCCAGCATTTT. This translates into CSFIGGSNQPQHF.